The sequence of this T cell receptor beta chain was determined in a study of beta chain features in type 1 diabetes. Study-wide results and caveats: Shorter templates might be favored by PCR, and equally so in patients and in controls.

This CDR3 is 17 amino acids long. Germline CDR1 LNHDA, CDR2 SQIVND (reference sequence). J was trimmed by 4 bases and V by 4 bases; bases with no gene match: 13. Expressed TCRB transcripts were sequenced after all isolated RNA was converted to cDNA. Using immunoSEQ multiplex PCR, the repertoire was profiled, and TCRdb retains in-frame clones only, with some absent. The sample holds 15,000 to 20,000 clones; 50% are singletons and the top ten take roughly 0.4%. Points on this clone: What it binds is unknown.

Specimen: stem cell memory CD4+ T cells from blood. The sequence was obtained from a young man in good health. The chain is built from TRBV19 and TRBJ1-5, with 7 positions matching TRBD1. The CDR3 coding sequence is TGTGCCAGTAGTACGCGACAGGGCGGGATAGGGAATCAGCCCCAGCATTTT. Protein product: CASSTRQGGIGNQPQHF. The full variable domain, completed using reference TRBV19 and TRBJ1-5, is DGGITQSPKYLFRKEGQNVTLSCEQNLNHDAMYWYRQDPGQGLRLIYYSQIVNDFQKGDIAEGYSVSREKKESFPLTVTSAQKNPTAFYLCASSTRQGGIGNQPQHFGDGTRLSIL.